The clone carrying this T cell receptor (beta chain) has more than one count but fewer than ten. Its antigen is unidentified. This record belongs to a study of blood T cells in healthy people across ages. Using a J-beta primer mix together with a sample-barcoded 5' primer, a second PCR was run for about 6 to 11 cycles. TCRdb redid the calling of the 5' RACE reads with MiXCR, one entry per CDR3 protein. The sample shows about 630,000 distinct CDR3 sequences, roughly 21% of them seen only once. Study-level points and caveats: Long-lived and aged donors differed, with more naive CD4+ cells and higher diversity in the long-lived. It was found that TCR beta diversity correlated strongly with the percentage of naive T cells.

It was roughly 10 milliliters of peripheral blood that were drawn from each donor. Looked up from germline, CDR1 is LGHDT and CDR2 is YNNKEL (reference sequence). The CDR3 length is 14 residues. The V and J ends lost 3 bases and 0 bases respectively, with 9 bases between them. Sequencing used blood. The V gene is TRBV3-1, the J gene TRBJ2-7; D is tentatively TRBD1 or TRBD2 (5 bases each). This clonotype was sampled from a man aged 65-85 years in good health. DNA of the CDR3: TGTGCCAGCAGCCATCGGGGCCGCTCCTACGAGCAGTACTTC. Protein product: CASSHRGRSYEQYF.